This T cell receptor beta chain came from a study of T cell responses to AZD1222 COVID-19 vaccine. Study overall: Second-dose groups at about 4 or about 12 weeks were pooled. Study-wide results and caveats: White British donors predominated, females outnumbered males, and clonal diversity was possibly underestimated. Researchers report vaccine-associated CD4 TCRs spanning spike, with dominance at 160-218 and 743-854. At baseline, seropositivity was found in only a handful of AZD1222 recipients.

The assay was immunoSEQ multiplex PCR, and TCRdb's table has in-frame clones only and misses some. The sample includes 100,000 to 120,000 clones, 85% to 95% of them seen just once. Remarks on this clone: Its antigen remains unidentified.

Trimming removed 4 bases at V and 7 bases at J, with 7 bases between. CDR1 and CDR2 from the germline V gene are LGHDT and YNNKEL (reference sequence). This CDR3 has 12 amino acids. The receptor was isolated from an adult in good health. The chain recombines TRBV3-1 (or the pseudogene TRBV3-2) with TRBJ1-4, with D hard to call. This sample comprised peripheral blood, obtained on day 0 of AZD1222 vaccination. The CDR3: CASSPPSEKLFF. The CDR3 region has the DNA TGTGCCAGCAGCCCCCCCTCTGAAAAACTGTTTTTT.